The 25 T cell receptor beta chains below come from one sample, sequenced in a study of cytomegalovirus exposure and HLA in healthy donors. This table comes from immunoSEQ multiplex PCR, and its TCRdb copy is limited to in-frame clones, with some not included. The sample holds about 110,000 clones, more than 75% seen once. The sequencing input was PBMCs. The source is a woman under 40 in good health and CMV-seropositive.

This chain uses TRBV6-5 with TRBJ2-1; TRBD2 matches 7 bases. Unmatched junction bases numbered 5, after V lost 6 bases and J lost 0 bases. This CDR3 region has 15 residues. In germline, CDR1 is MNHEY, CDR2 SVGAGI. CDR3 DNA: TGTGCCAGCAGGCCGGGCGGGAGCTCCTACAATGAGCAGTTCTTC. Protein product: CASRPGGSSYNEQFF.

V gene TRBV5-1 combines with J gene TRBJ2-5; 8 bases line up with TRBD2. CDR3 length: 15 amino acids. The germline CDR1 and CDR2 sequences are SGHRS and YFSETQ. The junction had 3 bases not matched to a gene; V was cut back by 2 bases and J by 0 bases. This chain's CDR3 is CASSLRGGHQETQYF. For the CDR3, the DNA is TGCGCCAGCAGCTTACGCGGGGGGCACCAAGAGACCCAGTACTTC.

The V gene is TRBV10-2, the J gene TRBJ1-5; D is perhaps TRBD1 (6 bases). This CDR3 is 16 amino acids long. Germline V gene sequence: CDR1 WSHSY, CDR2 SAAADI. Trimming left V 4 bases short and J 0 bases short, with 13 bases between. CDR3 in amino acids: CASSAFQGNSNQPQHF. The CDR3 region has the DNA TGCGCCAGCAGTGCGTTCCAGGGGAATAGCAATCAGCCCCAGCATTTT.

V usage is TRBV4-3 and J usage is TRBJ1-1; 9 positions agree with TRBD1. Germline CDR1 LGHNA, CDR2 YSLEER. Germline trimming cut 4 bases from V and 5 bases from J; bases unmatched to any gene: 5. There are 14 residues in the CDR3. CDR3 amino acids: CASSRQGEGTEAFF. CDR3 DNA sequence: TGCGCCAGCAGCCGACAGGGGGAGGGGACTGAAGCTTTCTTT.

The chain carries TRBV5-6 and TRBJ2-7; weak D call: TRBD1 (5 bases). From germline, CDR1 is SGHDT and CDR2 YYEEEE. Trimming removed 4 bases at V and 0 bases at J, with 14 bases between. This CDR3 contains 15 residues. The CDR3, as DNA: TGTGCCAGCAGCATCACGACAGCGAGCTCCTACGAGCAGTACTTC. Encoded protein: CASSITTASSYEQYF.

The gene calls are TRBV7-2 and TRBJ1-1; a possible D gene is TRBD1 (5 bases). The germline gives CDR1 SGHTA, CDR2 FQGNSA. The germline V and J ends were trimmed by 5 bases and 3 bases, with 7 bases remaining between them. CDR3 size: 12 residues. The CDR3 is CASSAGHTEAFF. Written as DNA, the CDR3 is TGTGCCAGCAGCGCAGGGCACACTGAAGCTTTCTTT.

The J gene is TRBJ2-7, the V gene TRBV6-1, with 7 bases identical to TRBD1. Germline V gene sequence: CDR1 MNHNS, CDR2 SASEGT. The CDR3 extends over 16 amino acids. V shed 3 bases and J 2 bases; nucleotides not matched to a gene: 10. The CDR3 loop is CASSENRGTTTYEQYF. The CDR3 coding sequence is TGTGCCAGCAGTGAGAACAGGGGCACCACTACCTACGAGCAGTACTTC.

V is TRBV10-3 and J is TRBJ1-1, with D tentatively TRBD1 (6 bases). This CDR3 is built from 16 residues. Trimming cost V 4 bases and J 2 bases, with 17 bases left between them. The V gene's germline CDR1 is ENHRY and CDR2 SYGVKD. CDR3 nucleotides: TGTGCCATCAGTGGGACAGCCGGAGGTAGAAACACTGAAGCTTTCTTT. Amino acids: CAISGTAGGRNTEAFF.

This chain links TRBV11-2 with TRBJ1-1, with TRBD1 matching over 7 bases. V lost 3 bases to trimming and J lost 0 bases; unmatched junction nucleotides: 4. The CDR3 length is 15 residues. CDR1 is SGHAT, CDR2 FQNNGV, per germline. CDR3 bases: TGTGCCAGCAGCTTGGGACAGTCCATGAACACTGAAGCTTTCTTT. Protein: CASSLGQSMNTEAFF. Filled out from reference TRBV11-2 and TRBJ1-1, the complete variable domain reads EAGVAQSPRYKIIEKRQSVAFWCNPISGHATLYWYQQILGQGPKLLIQFQNNGVVDDSQLPKDRFSAERLKGVDSTLKIQPAKLEDSAVYLCASSLGQSMNTEAFFGQGTRLTVV.

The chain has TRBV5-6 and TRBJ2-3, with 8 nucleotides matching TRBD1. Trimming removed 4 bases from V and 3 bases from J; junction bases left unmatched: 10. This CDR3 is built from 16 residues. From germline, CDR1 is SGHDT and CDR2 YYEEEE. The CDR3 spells CASSPNPDRVTDTQYF. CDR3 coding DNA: TGTGCCAGCAGCCCCAACCCGGACAGGGTAACAGATACGCAGTATTTT.

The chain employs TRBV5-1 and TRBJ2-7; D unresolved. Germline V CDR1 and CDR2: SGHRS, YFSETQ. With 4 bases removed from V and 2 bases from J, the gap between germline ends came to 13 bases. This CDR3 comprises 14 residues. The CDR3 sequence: CASSPQEAPYEQYF. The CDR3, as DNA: TGCGCCAGCAGCCCCCAGGAAGCCCCCTACGAGCAGTACTTC.

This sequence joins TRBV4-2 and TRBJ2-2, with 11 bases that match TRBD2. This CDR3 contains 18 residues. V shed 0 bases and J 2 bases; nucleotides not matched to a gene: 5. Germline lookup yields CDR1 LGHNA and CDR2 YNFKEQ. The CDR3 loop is CASSQDQLAGVNTGELFF. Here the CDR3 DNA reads TGTGCCAGCAGCCAAGATCAACTAGCGGGAGTTAACACCGGGGAGCTGTTTTTT.

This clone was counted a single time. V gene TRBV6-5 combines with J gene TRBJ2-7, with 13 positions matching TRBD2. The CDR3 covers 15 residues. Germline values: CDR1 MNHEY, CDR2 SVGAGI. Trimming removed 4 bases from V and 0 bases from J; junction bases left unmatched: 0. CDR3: CASSWTSGSSYEQYF. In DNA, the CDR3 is TGTGCCAGCAGTTGGACTAGCGGGAGCTCCTACGAGCAGTACTTC.

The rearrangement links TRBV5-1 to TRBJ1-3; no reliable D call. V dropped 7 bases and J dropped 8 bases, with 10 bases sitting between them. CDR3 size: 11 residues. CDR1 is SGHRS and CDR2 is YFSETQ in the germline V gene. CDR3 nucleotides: TGCGCCAGCGGTCTCGGGGACACCATATATTTT. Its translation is CASGLGDTIYF.

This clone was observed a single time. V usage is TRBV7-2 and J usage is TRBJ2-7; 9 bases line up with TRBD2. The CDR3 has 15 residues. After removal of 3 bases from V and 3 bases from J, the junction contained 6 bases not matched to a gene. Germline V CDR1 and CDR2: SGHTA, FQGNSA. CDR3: CASSFLAGQIYEQYF. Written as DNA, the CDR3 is TGTGCCAGCAGCTTCCTAGCGGGGCAGATCTACGAGCAGTACTTC.

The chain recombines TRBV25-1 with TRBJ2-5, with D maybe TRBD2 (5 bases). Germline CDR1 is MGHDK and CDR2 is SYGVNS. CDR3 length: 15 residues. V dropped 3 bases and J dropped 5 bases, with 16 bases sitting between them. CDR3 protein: CASSDDPGERETQYF. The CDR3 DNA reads TGTGCCAGCAGTGACGACCCCGGGGAACGGGAGACCCAGTACTTC.

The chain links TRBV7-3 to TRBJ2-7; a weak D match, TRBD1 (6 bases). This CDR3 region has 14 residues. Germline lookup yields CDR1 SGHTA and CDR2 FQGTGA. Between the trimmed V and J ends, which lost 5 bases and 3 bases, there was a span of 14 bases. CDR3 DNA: TGTGCCAGCAGCCCAGGGGCGGCGGACTACGAGCAGTACTTC. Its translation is CASSPGAADYEQYF.

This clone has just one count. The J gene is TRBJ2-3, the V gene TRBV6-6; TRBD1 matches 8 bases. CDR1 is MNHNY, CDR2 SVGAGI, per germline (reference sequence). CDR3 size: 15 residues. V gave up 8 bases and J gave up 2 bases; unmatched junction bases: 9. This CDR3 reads CASSLRDRFTDTQYF. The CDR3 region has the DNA TGTGCCAGCTCACTAAGGGACAGGTTCACAGATACGCAGTATTTT.

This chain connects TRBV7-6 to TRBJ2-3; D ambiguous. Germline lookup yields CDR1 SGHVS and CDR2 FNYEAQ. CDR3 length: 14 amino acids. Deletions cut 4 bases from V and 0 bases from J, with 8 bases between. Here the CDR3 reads CASSSTSSTDTQYF. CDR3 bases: TGTGCCAGCAGCTCCACCAGTAGCACAGATACGCAGTATTTT.

In DNA, the CDR3 is TGTGCCAGCAGTTACACGGACAGCTCCTACAATGAGCAGTTCTTC. Amino acid sequence: CASSYTDSSYNEQFF. The chain carries TRBV6-6 and TRBJ2-1; D is possibly TRBD1 (6 bases). Germline CDR1 MNHNY, CDR2 SVGAGI (reference sequence). Trimming took off 2 bases at V and 0 bases at J, with 8 bases between the two ends. The CDR3 length is 15 residues.

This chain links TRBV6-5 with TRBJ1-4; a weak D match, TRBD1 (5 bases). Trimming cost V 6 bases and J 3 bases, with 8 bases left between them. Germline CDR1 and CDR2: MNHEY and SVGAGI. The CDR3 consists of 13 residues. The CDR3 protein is CASSRVPNEKLFF. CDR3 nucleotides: TGTGCCAGCAGCAGGGTACCTAATGAAAAACTGTTTTTT.

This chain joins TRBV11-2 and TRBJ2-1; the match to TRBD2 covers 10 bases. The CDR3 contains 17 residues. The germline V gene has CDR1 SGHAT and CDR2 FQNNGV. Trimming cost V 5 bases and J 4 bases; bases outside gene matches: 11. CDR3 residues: CASSPRGAGGPYNEQFF. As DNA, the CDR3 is TGTGCCAGCAGCCCCCGGGGAGCGGGGGGGCCATACAATGAGCAGTTCTTC.

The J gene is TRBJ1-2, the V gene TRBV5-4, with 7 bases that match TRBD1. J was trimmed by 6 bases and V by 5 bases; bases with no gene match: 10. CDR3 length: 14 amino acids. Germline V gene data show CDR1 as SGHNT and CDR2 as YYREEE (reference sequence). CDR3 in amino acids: CASRPLGGQHGYTF. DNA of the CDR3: TGTGCCAGCAGACCCTTGGGGGGACAGCATGGCTACACCTTC.

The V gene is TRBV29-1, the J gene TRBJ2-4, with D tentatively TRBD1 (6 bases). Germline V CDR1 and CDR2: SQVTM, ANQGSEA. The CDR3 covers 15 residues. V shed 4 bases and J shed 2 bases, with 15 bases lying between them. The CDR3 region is CSVVQPGATKNIQYF. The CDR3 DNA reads TGCAGCGTTGTCCAGCCAGGGGCAACCAAAAACATTCAGTACTTC.

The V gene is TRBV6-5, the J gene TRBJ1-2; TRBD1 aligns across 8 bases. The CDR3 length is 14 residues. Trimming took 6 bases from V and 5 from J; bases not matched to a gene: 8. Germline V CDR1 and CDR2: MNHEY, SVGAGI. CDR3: CASRLAGGKYGYTF. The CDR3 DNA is TGTGCCAGCAGACTGGCAGGGGGCAAATATGGCTACACCTTC.